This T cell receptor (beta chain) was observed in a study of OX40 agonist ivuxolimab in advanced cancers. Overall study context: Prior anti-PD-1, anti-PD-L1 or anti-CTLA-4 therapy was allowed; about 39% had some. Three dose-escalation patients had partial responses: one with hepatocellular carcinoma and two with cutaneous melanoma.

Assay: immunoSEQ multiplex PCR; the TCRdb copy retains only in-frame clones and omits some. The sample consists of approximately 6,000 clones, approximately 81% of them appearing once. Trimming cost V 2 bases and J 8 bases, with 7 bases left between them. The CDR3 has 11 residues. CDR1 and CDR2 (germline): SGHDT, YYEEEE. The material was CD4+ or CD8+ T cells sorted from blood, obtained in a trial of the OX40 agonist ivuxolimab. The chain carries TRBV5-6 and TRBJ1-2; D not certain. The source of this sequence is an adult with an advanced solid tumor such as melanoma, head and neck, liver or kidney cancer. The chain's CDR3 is CASSFGVGYTF. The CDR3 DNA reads TGTGCCAGCAGCTTCGGGGTCGGCTACACCTTC.